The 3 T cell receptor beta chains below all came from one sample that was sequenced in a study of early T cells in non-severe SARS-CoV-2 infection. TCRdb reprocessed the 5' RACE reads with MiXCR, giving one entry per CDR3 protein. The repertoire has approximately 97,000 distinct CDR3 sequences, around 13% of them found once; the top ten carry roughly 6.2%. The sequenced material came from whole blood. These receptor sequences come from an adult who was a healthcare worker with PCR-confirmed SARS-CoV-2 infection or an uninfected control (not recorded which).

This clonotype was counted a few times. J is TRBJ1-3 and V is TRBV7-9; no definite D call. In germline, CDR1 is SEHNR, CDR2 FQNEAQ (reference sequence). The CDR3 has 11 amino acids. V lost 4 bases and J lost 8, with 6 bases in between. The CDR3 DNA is TGTGCCAGCAGCTCCGGGGACACCATATATTTT. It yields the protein CASSSGDTIYF.

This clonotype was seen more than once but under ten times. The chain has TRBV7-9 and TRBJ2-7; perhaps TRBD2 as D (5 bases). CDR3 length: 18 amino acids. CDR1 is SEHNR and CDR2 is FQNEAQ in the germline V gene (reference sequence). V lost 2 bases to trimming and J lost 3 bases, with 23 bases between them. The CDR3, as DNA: TGTGCCAGCAGCTTATCACCGAGGACTCACCCTTTCTTCTACGAGCAGTACTTC. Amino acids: CASSLSPRTHPFFYEQYF.

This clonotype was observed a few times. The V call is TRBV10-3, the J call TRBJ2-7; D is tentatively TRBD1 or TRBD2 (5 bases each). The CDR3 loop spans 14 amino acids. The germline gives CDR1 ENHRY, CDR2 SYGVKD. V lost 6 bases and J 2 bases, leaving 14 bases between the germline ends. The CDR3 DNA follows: TGTGCCATCAGCGGGGACCGCAACCCCTACGAGCAGTACTTC. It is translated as CAISGDRNPYEQYF.